These 20 T cell receptor beta chains share one sample of origin, sequenced in a study of blood T cell repertoires in COVID-19. Assay used: immunoSEQ multiplex PCR; TCRdb lists only in-frame clones, some missing. The sample lists roughly 31,000 clones; roughly nine tenths were seen once. The sequencing input was peripheral blood. The receptors were sampled from an elderly man with acute or convalescent COVID-19.

The rearrangement joins TRBV6-5 to TRBJ2-1; D might be TRBD2 (5 bases). Trimming cost V 6 bases and J 4 bases, with 16 bases left between them. The CDR3 is 15 amino acids. Looked up from germline, CDR1 is MNHEY and CDR2 is SVGAGI. CDR3 coding DNA: TGTGCCAGCAGCCGGGGTGCTAGAGGTTACAATGAGCAGTTCTTC. It encodes CASSRGARGYNEQFF.

The chain links TRBV6-5 to TRBJ2-1; TRBD2 matches 13 bases. The CDR3 is 14 amino acids. Germline values: CDR1 MNHEY, CDR2 SVGAGI. The J segment lost 7 bases and the V segment lost 10 bases, leaving 7 bases of the junction unmatched. The CDR3 nucleotides read TGTGCCACTACCATGACTAGCGGGGGGAATGAGCAGTTCTTC. Translation gives CATTMTSGGNEQFF.

The rearrangement links TRBV29-1 to TRBJ1-1; 8 positions match TRBD1. The germline V gene encodes CDR1 SQVTM and CDR2 ANQGSEA. V shed 7 bases, J shed 4 bases, and the junction held 5 bases outside the gene matches. This CDR3 contains 12 residues. The CDR3, as DNA: TGCAGCGGCCACGACAGGGGCACTGAAGCTTTCTTT. Translation gives CSGHDRGTEAFF.

This chain uses TRBV4-2 with TRBJ2-2; tentative D call: TRBD1 (6 bases). Between the trimmed V and J ends, which lost 3 bases and 6 bases, there was a span of 11 bases. Germline V CDR1 and CDR2: LGHNA, YNFKEQ. This CDR3 is built from 14 residues. The CDR3 nucleotides read TGTGCCAGCAGCCAGGTTTACAGGGCCGGGGAGCTGTTTTTT. Translated, it gives CASSQVYRAGELFF.

This clone was detected only once. The chain carries TRBV6-6 and TRBJ2-4; 16 bases line up with TRBD2. From germline, CDR1 is MNHNY and CDR2 SVGAGI (reference sequence). The CDR3 has 20 residues. V was pared by 5 bases and J by 5 bases, with 15 bases of the junction left unmatched. The CDR3, as DNA: TGTGCCAGCAGTCTAATCCCGGCCGGGACTAGCGGGGGGGCACAAAACATTCAGTACTTC. Residues: CASSLIPAGTSGGAQNIQYF.

This clone was seen just once. V gene TRBV19 combines with J gene TRBJ1-5, with D possibly being TRBD1 (6 bases). Trimming stripped 11 bases from V and 2 bases from J, with 10 bases between. Germline assignment: CDR1 LNHDA and CDR2 SQIVND (reference sequence). The CDR3 contains 12 residues. The CDR3 sequence: CAGGYGNQPQHF. Here the CDR3 DNA reads TGTGCCGGGGGCTACGGCAATCAGCCCCAGCATTTT.

The chain recombines TRBV20-1 with TRBJ1-3; unclear D gene. Germline CDR1 and CDR2: DFQATT and SNEGSKA (reference sequence). The CDR3 length is 15 residues. V was shortened by 3 bases and J by 0 bases, with 12 bases between the two germline ends. In DNA, the CDR3 is TGCAGTGCTAGTCAACGGTCCCACTCTGGAAACACCATATATTTT. It translates to CSASQRSHSGNTIYF.

The chain links TRBV7-8 to TRBJ2-7; possibly TRBD1 for D (6 bases). Looked up from germline, CDR1 is SGHVS and CDR2 is FQNEAQ. The CDR3 length is 15 residues. Deletions cut 2 bases from V and 7 bases from J, with 18 bases between. CDR3 in amino acids: CASSLRIVPGDEQYF. The CDR3 nucleotides read TGTGCCAGCAGCTTACGCATAGTTCCAGGGGATGAGCAGTACTTC.

The chain recombines TRBV29-1 with TRBJ1-5; D not certain. The CDR3 spans 13 residues. Between the trimmed V and J ends, which lost 4 bases and 3 bases, there was a span of 10 bases. Germline CDR1 is SQVTM and CDR2 is ANQGSEA. The CDR3 region is CSVGEGINQPQHF. The CDR3, as DNA: TGCAGCGTTGGTGAGGGCATCAATCAGCCCCAGCATTTT.

This sequence joins TRBV25-1 and TRBJ2-4, with D possibly matching TRBD1 (6 bases). This CDR3 is 15 amino acids long. V was trimmed by 6 bases and J by 2 bases, leaving 14 bases between them. Germline assignment: CDR1 MGHDK and CDR2 SYGVNS. CDR3: CASSELGDTKNIQYF. The CDR3 nucleotides read TGTGCCAGCAGCGAACTGGGGGACACCAAAAACATTCAGTACTTC.

This clone has just a few counts. V is TRBV6-5 and J is TRBJ1-2, with 9 bases matching TRBD1. Trimming took 6 bases from V and 6 from J; bases not matched to a gene: 11. The CDR3 has 15 amino acids. The germline gives CDR1 MNHEY, CDR2 SVGAGI. The chain's CDR3 is CASRQLGQGAHGYTF. The CDR3 nucleotides are TGTGCCAGCAGGCAACTGGGACAGGGCGCCCATGGCTACACCTTC.

V and J are TRBV18 and TRBJ2-5; TRBD2 agrees at 11 bases. The V gene's germline CDR1 is KGHSH and CDR2 LQKENI. Losses at the gene ends were 2 bases for V and 2 bases for J; bases not matched to a gene: 4. This CDR3 has 16 amino acids. CDR3 region: CASSPVASGGQETQYF. Here the CDR3 DNA reads TGTGCCAGCTCACCAGTTGCTAGCGGGGGGCAAGAGACCCAGTACTTC.

This clone was seen a handful of times. The chain has TRBV7-9 and TRBJ2-7; D perhaps matches TRBD1 (6 bases). Trimming cost V 0 bases and J 5 bases, with 11 bases left between them. This CDR3 is built from 14 residues. CDR1 is SEHNR, CDR2 FQNEAQ, per germline (reference sequence). CDR3 loop: CASSLASDSNEQYF. The DNA of the CDR3 is TGTGCCAGCAGCTTAGCGTCGGACAGTAACGAGCAGTACTTC.

The rearrangement links TRBV5-1 to TRBJ2-7, with D possibly TRBD2 on 6 matching bases. The germline CDR1 and CDR2 sequences are SGHRS and YFSETQ. V was clipped by 4 bases and J by 6 bases, with 14 bases between them. This CDR3 contains 13 residues. CDR3 sequence: CASSRDAGREQYF. Written as DNA, the CDR3 is TGCGCCAGCAGCCGGGACGCGGGGCGCGAGCAGTACTTC.

The table lists this clone with a count of one. The V and J genes are TRBV11-2 and TRBJ2-7; 10 nucleotides line up with TRBD1. V trimming: 1 base; J trimming: 4 bases; junction bases outside the gene matches: 1. The CDR3 has 14 residues. Germline CDR1 SGHAT, CDR2 FQNNGV. CDR3 region: CASSLGTGGYEQYF. CDR3 DNA: TGTGCCAGCAGCTTAGGGACAGGGGGTTACGAGCAGTACTTC.

This clone was detected only a few times. The chain joins TRBV28 to TRBJ1-5; 10 bases map to TRBD1. Germline V gene sequence: CDR1 MDHEN, CDR2 SYDVKM. CDR3 length: 14 amino acids. V shed 7 bases, J shed 4 bases, and the junction held 4 bases outside the gene matches. The CDR3 loop reads CASTRTGGNQPQHF. CDR3 nucleotides: TGTGCCAGCACAAGGACAGGGGGAAATCAGCCCCAGCATTTT. Full variable domain (missing parts from reference TRBV28 and TRBJ1-5): DVKVTQSSRYLVKRTGEKVFLECVQDMDHENMFWYRQDPGLGLRLIYFSYDVKMKEKGDIPEGYSVSREKKERFSLILESASTNQTSMYLCASTRTGGNQPQHFGDGTRLSIL.

The table lists this clone with a count of one. V is TRBV28 and J is TRBJ1-1; 8 bases align to TRBD1. CDR3 size: 14 residues. CDR1 is MDHEN and CDR2 is SYDVKM in the germline V gene. J lost 4 bases, V lost 4 bases, and 5 bases had no gene match. CDR3: CASSSGGGVTEAFF. Here the CDR3 DNA reads TGTGCCAGCAGTTCAGGGGGCGGGGTCACTGAAGCTTTCTTT.

This sequence joins TRBV5-1 and TRBJ2-1; 11 nucleotides line up with TRBD2. CDR1 SGHRS and CDR2 YFSETQ come from the germline V gene. The CDR3 totals 15 residues. V gave up 2 bases and J gave up 11 bases; unmatched junction bases: 9. CDR3 amino acids: CASSLARSGGAKQFF. CDR3 in DNA: TGCGCCAGCAGCTTAGCACGTAGCGGGGGGGCGAAGCAGTTCTTC.

This rearrangement joins TRBV6-1 to TRBJ1-2; D is possibly TRBD1 (5 bases). The CDR3 is made up of 18 amino acids. CDR1 is MNHNS, CDR2 SASEGT, per germline. Trimming took off 0 bases at V and 4 bases at J, with 21 bases between the two ends. The CDR3 sequence: CASSEARGSEGRSYGYTF. For the CDR3, the DNA is TGTGCCAGCAGTGAAGCAAGGGGATCGGAGGGGCGATCCTATGGCTACACCTTC.

This chain joins TRBV7-9 and TRBJ2-7; D possibly corresponds to TRBD1 (6 bases). This CDR3 is built from 15 residues. Germline assignment: CDR1 SEHNR and CDR2 FQNEAQ (reference sequence). The ends were cut back, 5 bases at V and 1 base at J, with 15 bases in the middle. The CDR3: CASSVNQGPSYEQYF. In DNA, the CDR3 is TGTGCCAGCAGCGTAAACCAGGGGCCTTCCTACGAGCAGTACTTC.